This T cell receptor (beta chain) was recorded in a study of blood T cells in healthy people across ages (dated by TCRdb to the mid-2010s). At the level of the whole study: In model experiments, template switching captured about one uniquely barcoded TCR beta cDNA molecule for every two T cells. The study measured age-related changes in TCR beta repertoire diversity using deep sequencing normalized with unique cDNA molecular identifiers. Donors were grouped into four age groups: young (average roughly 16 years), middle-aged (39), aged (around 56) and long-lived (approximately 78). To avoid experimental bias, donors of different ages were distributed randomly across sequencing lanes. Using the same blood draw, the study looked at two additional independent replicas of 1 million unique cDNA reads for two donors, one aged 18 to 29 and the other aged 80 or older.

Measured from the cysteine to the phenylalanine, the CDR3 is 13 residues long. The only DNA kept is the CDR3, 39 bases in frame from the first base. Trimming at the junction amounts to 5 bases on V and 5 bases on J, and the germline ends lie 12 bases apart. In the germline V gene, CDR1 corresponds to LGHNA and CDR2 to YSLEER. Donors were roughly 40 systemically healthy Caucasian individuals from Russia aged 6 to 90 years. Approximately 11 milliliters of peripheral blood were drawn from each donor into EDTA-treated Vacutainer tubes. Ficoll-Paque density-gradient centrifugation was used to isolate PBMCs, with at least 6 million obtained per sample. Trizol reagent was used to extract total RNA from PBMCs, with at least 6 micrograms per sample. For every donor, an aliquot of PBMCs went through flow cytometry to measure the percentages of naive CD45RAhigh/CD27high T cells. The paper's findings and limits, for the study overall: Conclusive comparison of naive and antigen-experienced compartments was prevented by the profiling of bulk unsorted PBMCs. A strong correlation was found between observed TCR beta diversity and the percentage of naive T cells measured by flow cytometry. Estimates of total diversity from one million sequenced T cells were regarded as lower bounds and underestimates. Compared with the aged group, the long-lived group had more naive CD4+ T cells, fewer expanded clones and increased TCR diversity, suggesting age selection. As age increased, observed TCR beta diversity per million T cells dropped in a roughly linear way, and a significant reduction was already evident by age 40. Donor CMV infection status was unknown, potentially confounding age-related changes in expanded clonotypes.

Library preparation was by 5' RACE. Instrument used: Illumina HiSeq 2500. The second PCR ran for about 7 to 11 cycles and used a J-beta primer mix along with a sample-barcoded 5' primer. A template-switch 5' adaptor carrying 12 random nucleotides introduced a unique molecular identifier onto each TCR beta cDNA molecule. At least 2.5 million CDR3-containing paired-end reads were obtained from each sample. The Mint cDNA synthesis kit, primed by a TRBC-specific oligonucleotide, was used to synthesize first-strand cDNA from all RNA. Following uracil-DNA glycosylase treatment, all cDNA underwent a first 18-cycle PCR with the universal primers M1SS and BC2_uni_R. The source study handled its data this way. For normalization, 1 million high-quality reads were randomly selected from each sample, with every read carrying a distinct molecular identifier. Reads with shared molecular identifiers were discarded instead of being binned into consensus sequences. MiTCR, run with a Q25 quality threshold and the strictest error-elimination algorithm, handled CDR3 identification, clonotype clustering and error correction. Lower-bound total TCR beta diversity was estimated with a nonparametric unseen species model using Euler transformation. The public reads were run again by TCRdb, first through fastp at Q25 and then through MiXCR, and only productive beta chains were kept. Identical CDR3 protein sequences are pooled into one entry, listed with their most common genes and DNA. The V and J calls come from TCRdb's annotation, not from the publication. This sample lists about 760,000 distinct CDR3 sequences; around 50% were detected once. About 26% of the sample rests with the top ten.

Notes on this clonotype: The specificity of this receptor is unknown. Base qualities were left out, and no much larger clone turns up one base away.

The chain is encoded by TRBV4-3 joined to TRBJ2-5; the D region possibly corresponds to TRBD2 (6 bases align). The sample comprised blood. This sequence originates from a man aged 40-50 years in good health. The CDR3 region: CASSGGEWETQYF. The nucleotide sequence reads TGCGCCAGCAGCGGCGGGGAGTGGGAGACCCAGTACTTC.